This T cell receptor beta chain was captured in a study of blood T cell repertoires in COVID-19. Study-level information: PBMCs, B-cell-depleted T cells, or T cells were the source of the cDNA or gDNA that made up the material.

As originally analysed: Nucleated cell number was recorded as an estimate derived from reference gene primer amplification. TCRdb keeps only in-frame clones here, not all; method: immunoSEQ multiplex PCR. For V, J and clone size, that table is used; D and trimming come from the DNA. The sample includes 19,000 or so clones, 65% to 90% seen only once; the top ten take 60% to 65%. The V gene's germline CDR1 is LNHDA and CDR2 SQIVND (reference sequence). With 6 bases removed from V and 7 bases from J, the gap between germline ends came to 19 bases. CDR3 length: 15 residues. The origin of this receptor is a man older than 75 with acute or convalescent COVID-19. Material for sequencing was peripheral blood. The J gene is TRBJ1-5, the V gene TRBV19; D remains unclear. In DNA, the CDR3 is TGTGCCAGTAGAACGACTTCTTCGGCGGGACAGCCCCAGCATTTT. Translating it yields CASRTTSSAGQPQHF.